This TCR beta chain was captured in a study of T cells in Graves' hyperthyroidism and ophthalmopathy. RNA transcripts served as the template for amplifying TCR beta CDR3 regions. The TCR CDR3 was amplified in a first-round RT-PCR using the HTBI primer set. TCRdb recomputed calls from the multiplex PCR reads with MiXCR, one row per CDR3 protein. The table includes under 350,000 distinct CDR3 sequences, under 25% detected once. This clonotype was seen ten or more times. The sequence was collected from a woman aged 50 to 65 with Graves' hyperthyroidism. Sequencing input: blood.

DNA for the CDR3: TGTGCCAGCAGCGTAGCTACGGAAGTTACGCAGTATTTT. This encodes CASSVATEVTQYF. V and J are TRBV9 and TRBJ2-3, with D unresolved. Germline lookup yields CDR1 SGDLS and CDR2 YYNGEE. This CDR3 region has 13 residues. V was shortened by 0 bases and J by 8 bases, with 10 bases between the two germline ends.